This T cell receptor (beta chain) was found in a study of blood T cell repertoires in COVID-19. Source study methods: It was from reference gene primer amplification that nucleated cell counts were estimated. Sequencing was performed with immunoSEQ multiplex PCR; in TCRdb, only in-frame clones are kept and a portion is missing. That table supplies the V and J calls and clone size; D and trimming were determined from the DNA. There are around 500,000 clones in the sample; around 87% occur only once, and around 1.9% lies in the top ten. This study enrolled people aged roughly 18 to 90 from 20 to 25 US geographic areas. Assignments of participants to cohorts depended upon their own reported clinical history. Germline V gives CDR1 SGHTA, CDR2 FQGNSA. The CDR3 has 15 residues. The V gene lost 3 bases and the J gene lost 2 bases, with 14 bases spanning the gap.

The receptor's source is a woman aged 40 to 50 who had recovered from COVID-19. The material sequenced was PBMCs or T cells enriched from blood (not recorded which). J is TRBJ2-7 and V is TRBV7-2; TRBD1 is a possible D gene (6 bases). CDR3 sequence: CASSFDGTSTYEQYF. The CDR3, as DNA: TGTGCCAGCAGCTTTGACGGGACATCAACCTACGAGCAGTACTTC.